The 24 T cell receptor beta chains reported below all come from one sample, sequenced in a study of blood T cell repertoires in COVID-19. Repertoires were generated with immunoSEQ multiplex PCR, while TCRdb's copy carries only in-frame clones and drops some. The sample consists of about 210,000 clones, roughly 80% of them appearing once. The sample comprised peripheral blood. The origin of the receptors is a woman in her 40s with active or convalescent COVID-19.

In its sample, this clone was seen once. The V call is TRBV5-1, the J call TRBJ2-3, with 8 positions matching TRBD1. The CDR3 has 15 amino acids. The V and J ends lost 7 bases and 4 bases, in that order; junction bases with no gene match: 11. Germline lookup yields CDR1 SGHRS and CDR2 YFSETQ. The CDR3 loop reads CASGDGQGTADTQYF. The CDR3 bases are TGCGCCAGCGGTGATGGACAGGGCACGGCAGATACGCAGTATTTT.

This chain joins TRBV6-6 and TRBJ2-5; TRBD1 matches 7 bases. The trim removed 4 bases at V and 5 bases at J, leaving 4 bases unmatched. Germline values: CDR1 MNHNY, CDR2 SVGAGI (reference sequence). This CDR3 comprises 13 residues. In nucleotides, the CDR3 is TGTGCCAGCAGTTTTGACAGGGAGGAGACCCAGTACTTC. Its translation is CASSFDREETQYF.

The CDR3 DNA reads TGTGCCAGCAGTGCACAGGGTGGCCGGATGAACACTGAAGCTTTCTTT. This codes for CASSAQGGRMNTEAFF. The chain couples TRBV25-1 to TRBJ1-1; weak D call: TRBD1 (6 bases). From germline, CDR1 is MGHDK and CDR2 SYGVNS. V shed 4 bases and J shed 0 bases, with 15 bases lying between them. This CDR3 has 16 amino acids.

The V and J genes are TRBV7-2 and TRBJ2-3, with 10 bases aligning to TRBD2. Losses at the gene ends were 2 bases for V and 1 base for J; bases not matched to a gene: 6. CDR1 is SGHTA, CDR2 FQGNSA, per germline. The CDR3 totals 17 residues. CDR3 coding DNA: TGTGCCAGCAGCTTAAACCAGCGGGGGGGTGGCACAGATACGCAGTATTTT. Translating gives CASSLNQRGGGTDTQYF.

V and J are TRBV28 and TRBJ2-3; 9 bases align to TRBD2. The CDR3 consists of 16 residues. V lost 4 bases and J lost 0; bases outside the gene matches: 5. CDR1 is MDHEN and CDR2 is SYDVKM in the germline V gene. CDR3 in DNA: TGTGCCAGCAGTTCGCGACTAGCGGCCAGCACAGATACGCAGTATTTT. Translation: CASSSRLAASTDTQYF.

The CDR3 loop is CASSPRQSSDTQYF. The CDR3, as DNA: TGTGCCAGCAGTCCTAGACAGAGCTCAGATACGCAGTATTTT. The chain uses TRBV6-5 and TRBJ2-3; D possibly corresponds to TRBD1 (5 bases). Trimming cost V 5 bases and J 4 bases, with 13 bases left between them. The CDR3 contains 14 residues. Germline CDR1 MNHEY, CDR2 SVGAGI.

This clone was counted between two and nine times. The rearrangement uses TRBV21-1 and TRBJ1-1; the table's D call, TRBD1, was not checked against the DNA. TRBV21-1 is deemed a pseudogene. This CDR3 contains 15 residues. This CDR3 reads CAKTPPGQLNTEAFF. The CDR3 nucleotides are TGTGCCAAAACCCCCCCCGGACAGTTGAACACTGAAGCTTTCTTT.

V is TRBV9 and J is TRBJ2-7, with 10 bases that match TRBD2. The CDR3 contains 16 residues. Germline CDR1 is SGDLS and CDR2 is YYNGEE. The J segment lost 2 bases and the V segment lost 0 bases, leaving 5 bases of the junction unmatched. CDR3 loop: CASSVGASGGAYEQYF. For the CDR3, the DNA is TGTGCCAGCAGCGTAGGAGCAAGCGGGGGGGCCTACGAGCAGTACTTC.

Only one count was recorded for this clone. V usage is TRBV18 and J usage is TRBJ1-1; TRBD1 matches 7 bases. The J segment lost 0 bases and the V segment lost 3 bases, leaving 10 bases of the junction unmatched. Germline V gene sequence: CDR1 KGHSH, CDR2 LQKENI. The length of the CDR3 is 17 residues. The CDR3 reads CASSPGTVPSLNTEAFF. The CDR3 DNA reads TGTGCCAGCTCACCGGGGACAGTACCTTCATTGAACACTGAAGCTTTCTTT.

The CDR3 sequence: CASSGIQANQPQHF. The CDR3 region has the DNA TGTGCCTCCAGCGGAATCCAGGCGAATCAGCCCCAGCATTTT. This chain connects TRBV28 to TRBJ1-5; no clear D gene. Germline V gives CDR1 MDHEN, CDR2 SYDVKM. V dropped 11 bases and J dropped 4 bases, with 18 bases sitting between them. The CDR3 has 14 amino acids. The full variable domain, with the rest looked up from reference TRBV28 and TRBJ1-5, is DVKVTQSSRYLVKRTGEKVFLECVQDMDHENMFWYRQDPGLGLRLIYFSYDVKMKEKGDIPEGYSVSREKKERFSLILESASTNQTSMYLCASSGIQANQPQHFGDGTRLSIL.

The chain carries TRBV3-1 (or the pseudogene TRBV3-2) and TRBJ1-4, with 9 bases matching TRBD1. CDR3 length equals 15 residues. Germline V CDR1 and CDR2: LGHDT, YNNKEL (reference sequence). CDR3 DNA: TGTGCTACCCGGGACAGGGAAATATTCGGAGAAAAACTGTTTTTT. Residues: CATRDREIFGEKLFF.

This chain links TRBV7-9 with TRBJ1-1; TRBD1 matches at 10 bases. V trimming: 4 bases; J trimming: 5 bases; junction bases outside the gene matches: 16. The germline CDR1 and CDR2 sequences are SEHNR and FQNEAQ (reference sequence). The CDR3 has 18 residues. The CDR3 is CASSSRGRFRDRGTEAFF. The DNA of the CDR3 is TGTGCCAGCAGCTCCCGAGGGCGCTTCCGGGACAGGGGAACTGAAGCTTTCTTT.

CDR3 residues: CSVGGGLAGVETQYF. CDR3 bases: TGCAGCGTTGGAGGTGGTCTAGCGGGGGTGGAGACCCAGTACTTC. The genes are TRBV29-1 and TRBJ2-5; 10 bases agree with TRBD2. The CDR3 runs to 15 residues. Unmatched junction bases numbered 10, after V lost 4 bases and J lost 5 bases. Per germline, CDR1 SQVTM and CDR2 ANQGSEA.

V and J are TRBV10-2 and TRBJ2-7; the match to TRBD2 covers 12 bases. CDR1 and CDR2 from the germline V gene are WSHSY and SAAADI. With 1 base clipped from V and 1 base from J, the junction kept 5 bases outside the gene matches. This CDR3 is 17 amino acids long. The CDR3 reads CASSEYPTSGGSYEQYF. The CDR3 coding sequence is TGCGCCAGCAGTGAGTATCCGACTAGCGGGGGATCCTACGAGCAGTACTTC.

This chain connects TRBV7-3 to TRBJ1-5; 7 nucleotides line up with TRBD1. Germline CDR1 and CDR2: SGHTA and FQGTGA. The CDR3 length is 20 residues. V trimming: 1 base; J trimming: 0 bases; junction bases outside the gene matches: 15. CDR3 in DNA: TGTGCCAGCAGCTTAAGGAGGGGGCAAAGGTCCCATTATAGCAATCAGCCCCAGCATTTT. This sequence encodes CASSLRRGQRSHYSNQPQHF.

The CDR3 reads CASSASSGQGSYEQYF. CDR3 DNA: TGTGCCAGCAGTGCATCCTCGGGACAGGGGTCGTACGAGCAGTACTTC. This rearrangement joins TRBV28 to TRBJ2-7, with 10 bases lining up with TRBD1. The CDR3 runs 16 residues. The V gene's germline CDR1 is MDHEN and CDR2 SYDVKM. The trim removed 5 bases at V and 4 bases at J, leaving 11 bases unmatched.

The CDR3 coding sequence is TGTGCCAGCAGTCAGAAGTTTCAGGGGAACACTGAAGCTTTCTTT. Translating gives CASSQKFQGNTEAFF. The rearrangement uses TRBV25-1 and TRBJ1-1; possible D gene TRBD1, 5 bases. Trimming took 5 bases from V and 1 from J, leaving 14 bases between them. Germline V CDR1 and CDR2: MGHDK, SYGVNS. The CDR3 is 15 residues long.

The J gene is TRBJ1-1, the V gene TRBV28; D is perhaps TRBD1 (6 bases). The CDR3 extends over 15 amino acids. Germline V CDR1 and CDR2: MDHEN, SYDVKM. Deletions cut 6 bases from V and 1 base from J, with 15 bases between. The CDR3: CASRRTGFTNTEAFF. The CDR3 coding sequence is TGTGCCAGCAGACGTACAGGGTTTACGAACACTGAAGCTTTCTTT.

The V and J genes are TRBV3-1 (or the pseudogene TRBV3-2) and TRBJ2-3; D call uncertain. With 0 bases removed from V and 2 bases from J, the gap between germline ends came to 12 bases. The germline V gene has CDR1 LGHDT and CDR2 YNNKEL (reference sequence). This CDR3 has 16 residues. In nucleotides, the CDR3 is TGTGCCAGCAGCCAAGAAGCGCCGAGCTACACAGATACGCAGTATTTT. Translated: CASSQEAPSYTDTQYF.

The gene calls are TRBV6-5 and TRBJ2-7, with D possibly TRBD2 on 5 matching bases. This CDR3 region has 11 residues. Germline CDR1 is MNHEY and CDR2 is SVGAGI. Trimming stripped 11 bases from V and 3 bases from J, with 11 bases between. CDR3 coding DNA: TGTGCCGGATCGGACTTCTACGAGCAGTACTTC. It encodes CAGSDFYEQYF.

The V call is TRBV2, the J call TRBJ2-5; 13 nucleotides match TRBD2. The CDR3 runs 16 residues. CDR1 is SNHLY, CDR2 FYNNEI, per germline. Trimming removed 10 bases from V and 4 bases from J; junction bases left unmatched: 12. The CDR3 spells CATGGLAGRVLETQYF. CDR3 in DNA: TGTGCCACCGGGGGACTAGCGGGACGAGTACTAGAGACCCAGTACTTC.

The V call is TRBV30, the J call TRBJ2-3; D possibly corresponds to TRBD1 (5 bases). The germline CDR1 and CDR2 sequences are GTSNPN and SVGIG (reference sequence). The length of the CDR3 is 15 residues. V was pared by 5 bases and J by 1 base, with 16 bases between. The CDR3 reads CAWVGMTDGTDTQYF. CDR3 nucleotides: TGTGCCTGGGTGGGAATGACAGACGGCACAGATACGCAGTATTTT.

Comments on this clone: This sample includes further DNA sequences coding for the same CDR3. The chain combines TRBV28 with TRBJ1-1; 9 positions agree with TRBD1. Germline lookup yields CDR1 MDHEN and CDR2 SYDVKM. CDR3 size: 17 residues. V lost 2 bases, J lost 5 bases, and 12 bases stayed unmatched. The CDR3 sequence: CASSLGGLTGGGTEAFF. Here the CDR3 DNA reads TGTGCCAGCAGTTTAGGGGGCCTGACAGGGGGGGGGACTGAAGCTTTCTTT.

V gene TRBV4-3 combines with J gene TRBJ2-3, with 9 nucleotides matching TRBD2. CDR3 length: 17 amino acids. The ends lost 0 bases at V and 1 base at J; junction bases unmatched: 5. Germline-derived CDR1 and CDR2 are LGHNA and YSLEER. CDR3 region: CASSQDDASGGTDTQYF. The CDR3 nucleotides are TGCGCCAGCAGCCAAGACGATGCTAGCGGGGGCACAGATACGCAGTATTTT.